This T cell receptor (beta chain) derives from a study of kidney transplant recipient with SARS-CoV-2 infection. This clonotype was detected only a few times. Germline V gives CDR1 GTSNPN, CDR2 SVGIG (reference sequence). Trimming left V 2 bases short and J 6 bases short, with 26 bases between. The CDR3 extends over 18 amino acids. TCRdb re-analysed the reads in MiXCR, keeping a single row per CDR3 protein. The repertoire holds 250,000 or so distinct CDR3 sequences, with more than 25% as singletons. The sample here was a blood sample, taken at baseline and between days 110 and 120 from a kidney transplant recipient. This clonotype originated in a young adult male patient who had COVID-19 and was a kidney transplant recipient. Some T cells may be graft donor cells. This chain links TRBV30 with TRBJ2-1, with D perhaps TRBD2 (6 bases). CDR3 sequence: CAWSPTGVAGFEVNEQFF. CDR3 bases: TGTGCCTGGAGTCCCACGGGGGTAGCTGGATTTGAAGTCAATGAGCAGTTCTTC.